Detailed here is one TCR beta chain. The length of the CDR3 is 13 residues. Germline CDR1 and CDR2: GTSNPN and SVGIG (reference sequence). The V gene lost 3 bases and the J gene lost 4 bases, with 12 bases spanning the gap. The source of the sample is a study of blood T cell repertoires in COVID-19. Across the study: Samples taken during acute and convalescent COVID-19 were collected in the United States, Italy and Spain.

Authors' data handling: Amplified reference gene primers provided the basis for estimating nucleated cell counts. Profiled with immunoSEQ multiplex PCR; TCRdb holds only in-frame clones, not every one. That table gives V, J and clone size, and the DNA gave D and trimming. The profile covers 110,000 to 150,000 clones, with just under 85% appearing a single time and roughly 6.2% taken by the ten largest. The sequence was collected from a woman in her forties who had recovered from COVID-19. J is TRBJ1-2 and V is TRBV30; D uncertain. Sequences were obtained from PBMCs or T cells enriched from blood (not recorded which). CDR3 loop: CAWSPSGPYGYTF. The CDR3 DNA reads TGTGCCTGGAGCCCCTCGGGTCCCTATGGCTACACCTTC.